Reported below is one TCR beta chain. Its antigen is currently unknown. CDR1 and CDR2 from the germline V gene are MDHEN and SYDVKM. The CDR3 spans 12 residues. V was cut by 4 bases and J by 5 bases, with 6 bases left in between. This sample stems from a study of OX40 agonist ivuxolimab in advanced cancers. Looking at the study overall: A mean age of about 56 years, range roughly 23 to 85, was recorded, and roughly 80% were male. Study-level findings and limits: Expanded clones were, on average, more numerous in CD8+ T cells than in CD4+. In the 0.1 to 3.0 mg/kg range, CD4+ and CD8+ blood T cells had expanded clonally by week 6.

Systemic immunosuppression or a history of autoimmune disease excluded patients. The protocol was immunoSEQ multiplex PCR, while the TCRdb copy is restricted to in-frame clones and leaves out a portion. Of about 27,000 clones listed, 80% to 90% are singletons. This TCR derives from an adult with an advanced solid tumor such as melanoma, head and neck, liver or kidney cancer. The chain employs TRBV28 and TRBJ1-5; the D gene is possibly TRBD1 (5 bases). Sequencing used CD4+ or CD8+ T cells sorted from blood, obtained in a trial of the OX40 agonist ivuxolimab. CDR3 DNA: TGTGCCAGCAGTTCCAGGGATCAGCCCCAGCATTTT. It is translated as CASSSRDQPQHF.